This T cell receptor beta chain was identified in a study of blood T cells in healthy people across ages. The overall study: Per every two T cells, about one barcoded beta molecule was captured by template switching. Study-level points and caveats: It was the long-lived donors that had more naive CD4+ cells and higher diversity than aged donors. Samples with more naive T cells showed higher observed beta diversity.

Germline-derived CDR1 and CDR2 are SGHTA and FQGNSA. The V end was cut by 1 base, the J end by 1 base, with 14 bases between. The CDR3 runs 16 residues. This clonotype was found once. Its target is unknown. With a J-beta primer mix and a sample-barcoded 5' primer, a second PCR ran about 6 to 11 cycles. Every cDNA molecule bore a tag from a template-switch adaptor containing 12 random nucleotides. Each CDR3 protein is one row after TCRdb ran MiXCR on the 5' RACE reads. Of about 1.4 million distinct CDR3 sequences in the sample, 59% were seen once. V usage is TRBV7-2 and J usage is TRBJ2-7, with D uncertain. Sequenced material: blood. The clonotype originates from a man between 18 and 35 years old in good health. CDR3 bases: TGTGCCAGCAGCTTAGTAACCAGGAGCTATTCCTACGAGCAGTACTTC. Translation gives CASSLVTRSYSYEQYF.